The T cell receptor beta chain described here comes from a study of T cell responses to AZD1222 COVID-19 vaccine. After removal of 4 bases from V and 4 bases from J, the junction contained 8 bases not matched to a gene. The CDR3 covers 16 residues. Germline CDR1 reads LNHDA; CDR2 reads SQIVND (reference sequence). Here immunoSEQ multiplex PCR was the method, and the copy in TCRdb shows in-frame clones only, minus some. The sample lists roughly 110,000 clones, about 80% occurring once. The sequence was obtained from an adult in good health. The J gene is TRBJ1-3, the V gene TRBV19, with 9 bases identical to TRBD1. Sequenced material: peripheral blood, taken on day 0 of AZD1222 vaccination. The CDR3 reads CASSRSTGGPGNTIYF. CDR3 nucleotides: TGTGCCAGTAGTAGAAGCACAGGGGGCCCCGGAAACACCATATATTTT.